Detailed here is one T cell receptor (beta chain). Its recognized antigen is unknown. Base quality data are lacking; no much larger clone is found one base away. The sample comes from a study of blood T cell repertoires in COVID-19 (TCRdb year 2020). In terms of the full investigation: Collaborator samples came from the United States, Italy and Spain and covered acute and convalescent phases of COVID-19. The prospective study material was composed of cDNA or gDNA derived from T cells, B-cell-depleted T cells, or PBMCs. Deeply sampled blood TCRbeta repertoires from subjects exposed to, actively infected with, or recovered from COVID-19 were included in the dataset. The repertoires were released in a freely available public database intended as a resource for research on the immune response to SARS-CoV-2. The samples were drawn from the first 160 participants of the ongoing ImmuneRACE study and from 1,254 subjects provided by 6 global collaborators. A de-identified subject ID, COVID-19 status, age in years and sex were almost always included in the sample metadata. Where available, HLA class I and class II types were taken from metadata supplied by the sample provider and were not determined by assay-based typing. What the study reported, not specific to this receptor: The amount of clinical and demographic metadata varied by source and participant and was provided uncurated.

CDR1 and CDR2 are drawn from the germline V gene (reference sequence): SEHNR, FQNEAQ. The CDR3 has 16 amino acids, counting the end cysteine and phenylalanine. The entry retains the CDR3 DNA only, 48 bases that are in frame from base 1. The germline V and J ends show losses of 4 bases and 2 bases respectively, and no gene match explains 4 bases of the junction. TCRbeta CDR3 regions were amplified from genomic DNA by means of the immunoSEQ Assay, a bias-controlled multiplex PCR. As for the original processing: Nucleated cell counts per sample were estimated from amplification of reference gene primers within the assay. To quantify the absolute abundance of each unique TCRbeta CDR3 rearrangement, sequence reads were collapsed and filtered. For each sample, productive Simpson clonality was calculated as the square root of Simpson's diversity index over productive rearrangements. Sourced from immuneACCESS, this table was stored by TCRdb with only in-frame sequences that have V and J called. A share of the clones is absent; for the studies checked, an unresolved V gene accounts for under half, and the remainder has no known explanation. That table is the source of V, J and clone size, and D and trimming were worked out from the DNA. In all, the sample holds about 230,000 clones, and around 88% of those were seen once. Of the sample, 5% to 6% is held by the ten largest clones.

Each collaborating institution followed its own protocols to collect whole blood in K2EDTA tubes. For TCRbeta analysis, collaborator samples were shipped as frozen whole blood, as isolated PBMCs, or as DNA extracted from either sample type. This sequence was found in a man at least 80 years old with acute or convalescent COVID-19. The chain was built from TRBV7-9 and TRBJ2-3; a stretch of 12 junction bases matches TRBD2. The sample comprised peripheral blood. The CDR3 reads CASSSTSGGNTDTQYF. The nucleotide sequence reads as follows: TGTGCCAGCAGCTCTACTAGCGGGGGGAACACAGATACGCAGTATTTT. Here the CDR3 is joined to the reference TRBV7-9 and TRBJ2-3 genes, and the full variable domain is: DTGVSQNPRHKITKRGQNVTFRCDPISEHNRLYWYRQTLGQGPEFLTYFQNEAQLEKSRLLSDRFSAERPKGSFSTLEIQRTEQGDSAMYLCASSSTSGGNTDTQYFGPGTRLTVL.